The source of this T cell receptor beta chain is a study of technical replicates of blood from several donors. V lost 3 bases to trimming and J lost 4 bases, with 9 bases between them. CDR3 size: 13 residues. The germline V gene encodes CDR1 LNHDA and CDR2 SQIVND (reference sequence). The repertoire was sequenced with immunoSEQ multiplex PCR; TCRdb's copy has only in-frame clones and lacks some. The data show 87,000 or so clones, roughly nine tenths seen once. The source is a human donor in good health. The rearrangement links TRBV19 to TRBJ1-2; TRBD1 might be the D (5 bases). The sample comprised T cells isolated from PBMCs. The CDR3 here is CASSMSTGYGYTF. The CDR3 DNA sequence: TGTGCCAGTAGTATGTCTACAGGCTATGGCTACACCTTC.